This TCR beta chain appears in the sequencing data of a study of T cell responses to AZD1222 COVID-19 vaccine. Whole-study findings and limits: Just a handful of people given AZD1222 tested seropositive at baseline. The study found vaccine-associated CD4 TCRs spanning spike, dominant at 160-218 and 743-854.

Libraries were prepared by immunoSEQ multiplex PCR; TCRdb keeps only in-frame clonotypes and omits some of them. The data contain under 150,000 clones, 90% of them singletons. As concerns this clone: Its specificity is not known.

This CDR3 comprises 14 residues. CDR1 MGHDK and CDR2 SYGVNS come from the germline V gene. With 3 bases clipped from V and 6 bases from J, the junction kept 5 bases outside the gene matches. The input for sequencing was peripheral blood, taken on day 0 of AZD1222 vaccination. The TCR comes from an adult in good health. V usage is TRBV25-1 and J usage is TRBJ2-4; 7 nucleotides match TRBD1. The CDR3 spells CASSDSGQRNIQYF. In DNA, the CDR3 is TGTGCCAGCAGTGATTCGGGACAGAGAAACATTCAGTACTTC. Using reference TRBV25-1 and TRBJ2-4 for the parts outside the CDR3, the full variable domain is EADIYQTPRYLVIGTGKKITLECSQTMGHDKMYWYQQDPGMELHLIHYSYGVNSTEKGDLSSESTVSRIRTEHFPLTLESARPSHTSQYLCASSDSGQRNIQYFGAGTRLSVL.